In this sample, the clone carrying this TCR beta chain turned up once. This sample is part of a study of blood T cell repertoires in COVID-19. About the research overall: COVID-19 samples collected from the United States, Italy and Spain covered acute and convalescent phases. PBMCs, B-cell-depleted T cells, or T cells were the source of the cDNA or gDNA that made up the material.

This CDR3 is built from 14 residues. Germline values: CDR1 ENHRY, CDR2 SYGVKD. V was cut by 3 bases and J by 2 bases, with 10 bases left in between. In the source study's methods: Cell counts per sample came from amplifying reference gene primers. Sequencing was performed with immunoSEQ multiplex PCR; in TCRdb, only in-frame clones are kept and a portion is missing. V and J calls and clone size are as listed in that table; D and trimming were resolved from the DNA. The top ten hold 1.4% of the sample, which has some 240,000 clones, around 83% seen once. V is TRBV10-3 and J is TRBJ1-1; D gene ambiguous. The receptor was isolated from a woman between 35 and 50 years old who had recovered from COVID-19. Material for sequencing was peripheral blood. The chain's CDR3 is CAISEVEGNTEAFF. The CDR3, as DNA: TGTGCCATCAGTGAAGTCGAGGGTAACACTGAAGCTTTCTTT.